This TCR beta chain was sequenced for a study of OX40 agonist ivuxolimab in advanced cancers. Study background: Patients in dose escalation had liver, melanoma, kidney or head and neck cancers. Earlier anti-PD-1, anti-PD-L1 or anti-CTLA-4 therapy was permitted; about 38% had received some.

Worth noting for this clone: The antigen remains unidentified.

The J segment lost 3 bases and the V segment lost 1 base, leaving 5 bases of the junction unmatched. CDR1 is MNHEY and CDR2 is SMNVEV in the germline V gene (reference sequence). This CDR3 is 16 amino acids long. Study results and limitations: By week 6 at 0.1 to 3.0 mg/kg, blood CD4+ and CD8+ T cells had expanded clonally.

TCRdb keeps only in-frame clones here, not all; method: immunoSEQ multiplex PCR. The sample yields some 37,000 clones, 65% to 85% seen once. The sampling schedule covered blood at baseline, cycle 4 day 1, and cycle 7 day 1. The sequence was obtained from an adult with an advanced solid tumor such as melanoma, head and neck, liver or kidney cancer. The sequencing here drew on CD4+ or CD8+ T cells sorted from blood, taken in a trial of the OX40 agonist ivuxolimab. The gene calls are TRBV27 and TRBJ1-4, with TRBD1 matching 7 bases. Written as DNA, the CDR3 is TGTGCCAGCAGTTTATACGGGGACAGCCCTAATGAAAAACTGTTTTTT. Protein product: CASSLYGDSPNEKLFF. Together with reference TRBV27 and TRBJ1-4, the CDR3 gives the full variable domain: EAQVTQNPRYLITVTGKKLTVTCSQNMNHEYMSWYRQDPGLGLRQIYYSMNVEVTDKGDVPEGYKVSRKEKRNFPLILESPSPNQTSLYFCASSLYGDSPNEKLFFGSGTQLSVL.